Listed here are 10 T cell receptor beta chains from one sample, sequenced in a study of blood T cell repertoires in COVID-19. Assay: immunoSEQ multiplex PCR; the TCRdb copy retains only in-frame clones and omits some. Among over 100,000 clones listed, more than 65% were seen once. The sequenced material came from peripheral blood. These receptors all come from a woman aged 80 or over with active or convalescent COVID-19.

In its sample, this clone was seen once. The rearrangement uses TRBV4-1 and TRBJ1-5; 7 bases are a match to TRBD1. Trimming took 3 bases from V and 4 from J; bases not matched to a gene: 9. In germline, CDR1 is MGHRA, CDR2 YSYEKL. This CDR3 has 16 amino acids. CDR3: CASSHLPGQRNQPQHF. DNA for the CDR3: TGCGCCAGCAGCCACTTACCGGGACAGCGGAATCAGCCCCAGCATTTT.

This clone was observed a handful of times. The chain links TRBV3-1 (or the pseudogene TRBV3-2) to TRBJ1-4, with TRBD1 matching over 7 bases. Germline-derived CDR1 and CDR2 are LGHDT and YNNKEL (reference sequence). This CDR3 is 16 amino acids long. V shed 1 base and J 5 bases; nucleotides not matched to a gene: 7. The CDR3 DNA reads as TGTGCCAGCAGCCAAGTTTTTGGGACAGCGAATGAAAAACTGTTTTTT. This codes for CASSQVFGTANEKLFF.

This sequence joins TRBV7-2 and TRBJ2-7; 7 nucleotides line up with TRBD1. This CDR3 spans 15 amino acids. The trim removed 4 bases at V and 2 bases at J, leaving 8 bases unmatched. Germline V CDR1 and CDR2: SGHTA, FQGNSA. The CDR3 DNA reads TGTGCCAGCAGCTCGAATCGTGGGACAGCCTACGAGCAGTACTTC. Amino acid sequence: CASSSNRGTAYEQYF.

The chain joins TRBV5-1 to TRBJ2-7; D may be TRBD1 (6 bases). Trimming cost V 2 bases and J 3 bases, with 15 bases left between them. Germline loops: CDR1 SGHRS, CDR2 YFSETQ. CDR3 length: 15 amino acids. CDR3: CASSFAAGVSYEQYF. In DNA, the CDR3 is TGCGCCAGCAGCTTTGCAGCAGGGGTCAGCTACGAGCAGTACTTC.

The genes are TRBV4-2 and TRBJ1-3; TRBD1 matches 9 bases. V shed 2 bases, J shed 4 bases, and the junction held 9 bases outside the gene matches. This CDR3 comprises 17 residues. Looked up from germline, CDR1 is LGHNA and CDR2 is YNFKEQ. DNA of the CDR3: TGTGCCAGCAGCCAACTTACACAGGGGGCATCAGGAAACACCATATATTTT. It translates to CASSQLTQGASGNTIYF.

V is TRBV20-1 and J is TRBJ1-1, with D maybe TRBD1 (5 bases). Trimming shortened V by 3 bases and J by 10 bases, and 12 bases separated the two germline ends. Germline assignment: CDR1 DFQATT and CDR2 SNEGSKA (reference sequence). This CDR3 spans 11 amino acids. The CDR3 coding sequence is TGCAGTGCTAGGGACAACCGACCAGCTTTCTTT. Encoded protein: CSARDNRPAFF.

The chain uses TRBV5-1 and TRBJ2-7; tentatively, D is TRBD1 (5 bases). The CDR3 has 14 amino acids. CDR1 is SGHRS, CDR2 YFSETQ, per germline. Between the trimmed V and J ends, which lost 4 bases and 3 bases, there was a span of 14 bases. The CDR3 protein is CASSPNVRGYEQYF. For the CDR3, the DNA is TGCGCCAGCAGCCCGAATGTAAGGGGCTACGAGCAGTACTTC.

This clone was recorded only once. The V and J genes are TRBV3-1 (or the pseudogene TRBV3-2) and TRBJ1-5; a weak D match, TRBD1 (6 bases). Germline CDR1 is LGHDT and CDR2 is YNNKEL (reference sequence). The CDR3 covers 15 residues. V was trimmed by 4 bases and J by 0 bases, leaving 10 bases between them. The CDR3 coding sequence is TGTGCCAGCAGCCCGGGGACACATAGCAATCAGCCCCAGCATTTT. This codes for CASSPGTHSNQPQHF.

This clone occurred once. This chain connects TRBV3-1 (or the pseudogene TRBV3-2) to TRBJ2-7; D possibly corresponds to TRBD1 (5 bases). This CDR3 is built from 14 residues. Germline CDR1 LGHDT, CDR2 YNNKEL (reference sequence). With 3 bases removed from V and 4 bases from J, the gap between germline ends came to 13 bases. CDR3: CASSQVVGVYEQYF. CDR3 bases: TGTGCCAGCAGCCAGGTGGTAGGGGTGTACGAGCAGTACTTC.

J is TRBJ2-7 and V is TRBV5-1; 8 bases agree with TRBD1. Germline-derived CDR1 and CDR2 are SGHRS and YFSETQ. The CDR3 runs 16 residues. V lost 1 base, J lost 3 bases, and 9 bases stayed unmatched. CDR3 in amino acids: CASSLSRGTGHYEQYF. The CDR3 nucleotides are TGCGCCAGCAGCTTGTCCAGGGGGACAGGACACTACGAGCAGTACTTC.